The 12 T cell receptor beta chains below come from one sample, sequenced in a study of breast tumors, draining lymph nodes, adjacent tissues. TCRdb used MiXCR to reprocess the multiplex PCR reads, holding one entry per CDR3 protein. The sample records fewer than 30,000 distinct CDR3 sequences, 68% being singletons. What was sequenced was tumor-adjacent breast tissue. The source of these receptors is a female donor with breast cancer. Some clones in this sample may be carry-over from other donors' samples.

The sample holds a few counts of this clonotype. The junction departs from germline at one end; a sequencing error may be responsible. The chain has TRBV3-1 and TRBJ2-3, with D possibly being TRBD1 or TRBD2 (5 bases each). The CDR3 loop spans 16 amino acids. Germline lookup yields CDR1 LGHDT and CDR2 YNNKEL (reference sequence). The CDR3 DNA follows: TGCGCCAGCAGCCGGCCCCGGGACCAAGACACAGATACGCAGTATTTT. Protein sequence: CASSRPRDQDTDTQYF.

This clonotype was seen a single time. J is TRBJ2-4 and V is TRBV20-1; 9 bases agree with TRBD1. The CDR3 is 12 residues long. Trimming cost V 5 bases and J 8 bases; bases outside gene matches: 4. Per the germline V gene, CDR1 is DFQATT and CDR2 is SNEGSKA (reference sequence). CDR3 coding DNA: TGCAGTGCTCCGGACAGGGGTTACATTCAGTACTTC. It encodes CSAPDRGYIQYF.

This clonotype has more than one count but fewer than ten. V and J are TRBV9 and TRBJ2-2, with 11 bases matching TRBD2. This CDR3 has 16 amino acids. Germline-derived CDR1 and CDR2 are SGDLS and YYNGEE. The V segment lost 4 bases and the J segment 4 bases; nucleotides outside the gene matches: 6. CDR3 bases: TGTGCCAGCAGCCCACTAGCGGGAGTGGCCACCGGGGAGCTGTTTTTT. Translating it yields CASSPLAGVATGELFF.

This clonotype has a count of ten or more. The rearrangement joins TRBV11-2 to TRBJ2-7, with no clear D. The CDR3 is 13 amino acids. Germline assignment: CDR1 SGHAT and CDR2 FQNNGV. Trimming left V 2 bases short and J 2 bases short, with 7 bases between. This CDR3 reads CASSLRPAYEQYF. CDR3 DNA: TGTGCCAGCAGCTTAAGGCCAGCCTACGAGCAGTACTTC. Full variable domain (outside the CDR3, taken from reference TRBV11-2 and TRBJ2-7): EAGVAQSPRYKIIEKRQSVAFWCNPISGHATLYWYQQILGQGPKLLIQFQNNGVVDDSQLPKDRFSAERLKGVDSTLKIQPAKLEDSAVYLCASSLRPAYEQYFGPGTRLTVT.

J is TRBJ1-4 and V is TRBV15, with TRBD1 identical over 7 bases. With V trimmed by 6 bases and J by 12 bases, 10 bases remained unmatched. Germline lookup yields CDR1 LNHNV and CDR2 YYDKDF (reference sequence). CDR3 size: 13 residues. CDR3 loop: CATRDRVDRELFF. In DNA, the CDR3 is TGTGCCACCAGAGACAGGGTGGATAGGGAACTGTTTTTT.

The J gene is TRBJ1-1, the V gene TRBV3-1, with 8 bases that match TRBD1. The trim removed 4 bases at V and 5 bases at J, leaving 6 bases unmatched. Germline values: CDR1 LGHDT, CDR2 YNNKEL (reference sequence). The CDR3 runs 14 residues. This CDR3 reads CASSLSGGVTEAFF. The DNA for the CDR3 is TGTGCCAGCAGCCTTTCAGGGGGCGTTACTGAAGCTTTCTTT. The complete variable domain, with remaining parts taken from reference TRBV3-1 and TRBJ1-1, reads DTAVSQTPKYLVTQMGNDKSIKCEQNLGHDTMYWYKQDSKKFLKIMFSYNNKELIINETVPNRFSPKSPDKAHLNLHINSLELGDSAVYFCASSLSGGVTEAFFGQGTRLTVV.

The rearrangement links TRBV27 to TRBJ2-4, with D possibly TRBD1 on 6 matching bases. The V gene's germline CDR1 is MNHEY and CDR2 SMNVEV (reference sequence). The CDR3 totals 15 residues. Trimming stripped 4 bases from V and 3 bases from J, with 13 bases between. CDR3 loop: CASSSWTADKNIQYF. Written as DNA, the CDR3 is TGTGCCAGCAGTTCATGGACAGCCGACAAAAACATTCAGTACTTC.

DNA for the CDR3: TGTGCCAGCAGCTTATTGGGCACTAGCTACGAGCAGTACTTC. Its translation is CASSLLGTSYEQYF. This chain joins TRBV7-9 and TRBJ2-7; the D gene is possibly TRBD2 (5 bases). The germline gives CDR1 SEHNR, CDR2 FQNEAQ (reference sequence). Between the trimmed V and J ends, which lost 2 bases and 3 bases, there was a span of 11 bases. The CDR3 sequence is 14 residues long.

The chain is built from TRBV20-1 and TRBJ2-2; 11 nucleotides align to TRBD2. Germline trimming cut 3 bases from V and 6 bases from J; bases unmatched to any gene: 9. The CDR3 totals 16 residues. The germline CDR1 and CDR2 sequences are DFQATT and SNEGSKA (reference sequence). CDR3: CSASLTSGSTSGELFF. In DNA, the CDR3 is TGCAGTGCTAGCCTTACTAGCGGGAGTACGTCCGGGGAGCTGTTTTTT.

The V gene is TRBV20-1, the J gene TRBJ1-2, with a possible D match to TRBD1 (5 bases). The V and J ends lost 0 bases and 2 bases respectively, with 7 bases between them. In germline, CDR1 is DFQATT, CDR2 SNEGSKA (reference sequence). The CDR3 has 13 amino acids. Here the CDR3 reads CSAREGGNYGYTF. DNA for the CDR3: TGCAGTGCTAGAGAGGGGGGAAACTATGGCTACACCTTC.

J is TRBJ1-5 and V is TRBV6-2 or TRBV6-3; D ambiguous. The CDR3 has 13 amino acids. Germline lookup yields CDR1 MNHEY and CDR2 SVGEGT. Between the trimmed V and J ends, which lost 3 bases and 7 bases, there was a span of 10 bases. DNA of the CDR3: TGTGCCAGCAGTTATACAACGCAGCAGCCCCAGCATTTT. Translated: CASSYTTQQPQHF.

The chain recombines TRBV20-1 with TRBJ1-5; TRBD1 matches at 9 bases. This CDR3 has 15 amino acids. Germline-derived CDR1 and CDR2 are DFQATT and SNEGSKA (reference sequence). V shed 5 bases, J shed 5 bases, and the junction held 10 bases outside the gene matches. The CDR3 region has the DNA TGCAGTGCTGGTCCCGGGACAGGGATCCATCAGCCCCAGCATTTT. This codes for CSAGPGTGIHQPQHF.